A single T cell receptor beta chain is shown here with its context. The CDR3 consists of 13 residues. Trimming removed 1 base from V and 6 bases from J, with 9 bases in between. Germline CDR1 reads LGHDT; CDR2 reads YNNKEL (reference sequence). TCRdb's table, derived via immunoSEQ multiplex PCR, lists solely in-frame clones and lacks some. The repertoire holds around 150,000 clones, with about 90% as singletons. The data stem from a study of control samples from healthy donors and cancer patients. The chain joins TRBV3-1 (or the pseudogene TRBV3-2) to TRBJ1-2; no definite D call. This clonotype was obtained from a young man in good health. Sequencing was done on a sample of blood. In DNA form, the CDR3 reads TGTGCCAGCAGCCAAGTTCACGTAAATGGCTACACCTTC. Its translation: CASSQVHVNGYTF.